In its sample, the clone carrying this TCR beta chain was seen a few times. Its antigen is still unknown. This entry is derived from a study of OX40 agonist ivuxolimab in advanced cancers. Study-level information: Of mixed ages from roughly 23 to 85 and averaging about 56 years, the group was roughly 83% male. Study-level results: The work left the antigen specificity of expanded peripheral T cells undetermined. The CD4+ and CD8+ T cells in the blood had expanded clonally by week 6 at 0.1 to 3.0 mg/kg.

The V and J ends lost 11 bases and 5 bases respectively, with 9 bases between them. Germline V gives CDR1 ENHRY, CDR2 SYGVKD. The CDR3 is made up of 11 amino acids. The assay was immunoSEQ multiplex PCR, and TCRdb's table has in-frame clones only and misses some. The repertoire holds tens of thousands of clones, with 90% as singletons. Sampled blood was obtained at baseline, cycle 4 day 1, and cycle 7 day 1. V gene TRBV10-3 combines with J gene TRBJ1-4; D remains ambiguous. This specimen consisted of CD4+ or CD8+ T cells sorted from blood, obtained in a trial of the OX40 agonist ivuxolimab. The receptor's source is an adult with an advanced solid tumor such as melanoma, head and neck, liver or kidney cancer. The CDR3 nucleotides read TGTGCCGTGCAAGCAAATGAAAAACTGTTTTTT. It is translated as CAVQANEKLFF.